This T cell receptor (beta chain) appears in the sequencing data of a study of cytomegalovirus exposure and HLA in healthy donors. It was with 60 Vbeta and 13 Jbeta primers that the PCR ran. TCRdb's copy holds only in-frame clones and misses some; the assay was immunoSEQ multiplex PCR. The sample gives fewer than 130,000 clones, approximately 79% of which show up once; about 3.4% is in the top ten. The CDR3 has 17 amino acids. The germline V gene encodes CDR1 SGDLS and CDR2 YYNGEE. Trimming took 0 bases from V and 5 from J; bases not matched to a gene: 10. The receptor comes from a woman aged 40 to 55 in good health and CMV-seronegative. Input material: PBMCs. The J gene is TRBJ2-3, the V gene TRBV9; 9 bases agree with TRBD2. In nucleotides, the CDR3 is TGTGCCAGCAGCGTAGATCCCACGGCGGGGGGGTTAGATACGCAGTATTTT. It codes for CASSVDPTAGGLDTQYF.